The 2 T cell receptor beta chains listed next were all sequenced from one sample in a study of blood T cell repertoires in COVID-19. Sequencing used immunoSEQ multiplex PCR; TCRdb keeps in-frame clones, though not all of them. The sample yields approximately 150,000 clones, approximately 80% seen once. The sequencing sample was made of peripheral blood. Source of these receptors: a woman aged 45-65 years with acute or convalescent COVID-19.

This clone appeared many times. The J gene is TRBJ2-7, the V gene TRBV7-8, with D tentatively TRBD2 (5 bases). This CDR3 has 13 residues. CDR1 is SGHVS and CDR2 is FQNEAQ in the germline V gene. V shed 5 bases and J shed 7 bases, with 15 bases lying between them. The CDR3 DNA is TGTGCCAGCAGCGCGGGCCAGCTCAGGGAGCAGTACTTC. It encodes CASSAGQLREQYF.

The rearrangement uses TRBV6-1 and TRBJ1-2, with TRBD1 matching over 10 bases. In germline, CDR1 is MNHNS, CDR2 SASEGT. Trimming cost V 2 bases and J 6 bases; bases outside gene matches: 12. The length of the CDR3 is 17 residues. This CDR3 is CASSEYPSLGTGDGYTF. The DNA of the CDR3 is TGTGCCAGCAGTGAATATCCTTCGCTCGGGACAGGGGATGGCTACACCTTC.